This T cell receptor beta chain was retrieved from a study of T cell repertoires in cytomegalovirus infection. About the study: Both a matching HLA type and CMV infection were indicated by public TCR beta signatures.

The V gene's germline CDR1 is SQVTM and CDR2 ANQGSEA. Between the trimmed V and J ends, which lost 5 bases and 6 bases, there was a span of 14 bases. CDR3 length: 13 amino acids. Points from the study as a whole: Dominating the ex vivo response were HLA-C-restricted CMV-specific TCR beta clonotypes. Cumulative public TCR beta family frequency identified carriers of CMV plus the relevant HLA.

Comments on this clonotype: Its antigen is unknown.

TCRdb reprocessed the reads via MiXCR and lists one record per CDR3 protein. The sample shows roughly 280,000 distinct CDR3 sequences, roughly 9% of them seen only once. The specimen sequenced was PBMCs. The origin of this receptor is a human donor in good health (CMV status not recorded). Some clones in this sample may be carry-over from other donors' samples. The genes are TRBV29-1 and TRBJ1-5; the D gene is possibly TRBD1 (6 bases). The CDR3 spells CSVIEGGSQPQHF. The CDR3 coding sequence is TGCAGCGTTATTGAGGGGGGTAGTCAGCCCCAGCATTTT.